The 28 T cell receptor beta chains reported below all come from one sample, sequenced in a study of CD8 T cells in ankylosing spondylitis. MiXCR was run by TCRdb on the 5' RACE reads, yielding one entry per CDR3 protein. The sample records 35,000 to 45,000 distinct CDR3 sequences, approximately 10% being singletons. The sequencing sample was made of blood, either unsorted or a sorted T cell fraction (not recorded which). The origin of the receptors is a male donor with ankylosing spondylitis or in good health (not recorded which).

In this sample, this clonotype turned up a few times. The V and J genes are TRBV5-1 and TRBJ2-3; 10 bases fit TRBD1. Germline V gene data show CDR1 as SGHRS and CDR2 as YFSETQ. V shed 3 bases and J 7 bases; nucleotides not matched to a gene: 8. The CDR3 runs to 15 residues. CDR3 coding DNA: TGCGCCAGCAGCTCCGGGACAGGGGAACGTCATACGCAGTATTTT. This sequence encodes CASSSGTGERHTQYF.

Comments on this clonotype: A much larger clone sits a single nucleotide away, making a read error possible. The J gene is TRBJ1-2, the V gene TRBV5-1; 9 nucleotides align to TRBD1. The CDR3 length is 16 residues. Trimming at V came to 6 bases and at J to 2 bases, leaving 11 bases not matched to a gene. Germline values: CDR1 SGHRS, CDR2 YFSETQ. In DNA, the CDR3 is TGCGCCAGCAACTCCGGACAGGGGTGGGGAAACTATGGCTACACCTTC. Protein product: CASNSGQGWGNYGYTF.

This clonotype came up many times. The chain uses TRBV12-3 or TRBV12-4 and TRBJ1-1; unclear D gene. The V and J ends lost 2 bases and 4 bases respectively, with 11 bases between them. CDR3 length: 14 amino acids. In DNA form, the CDR3 reads TGTGCCAGCAGTTTATCTAGCGGGAGCACTGAAGCTTTCTTT. It codes for CASSLSSGSTEAFF.

In its sample, this clonotype was seen many times. This CDR3 is CASSLGGQTTDTQYF. The CDR3 DNA reads as TGCGCCAGCAGCTTGGGGGGACAGACAACAGATACGCAGTATTTT. The V call is TRBV5-1, the J call TRBJ2-3; 7 nucleotides agree with TRBD1. From germline, CDR1 is SGHRS and CDR2 YFSETQ. The junction had 4 bases not matched to a gene; V was cut back by 0 bases and J by 3 bases. CDR3 length equals 15 residues. Supplemented by reference TRBV5-1 and TRBJ2-3, the full variable domain reads KAGVTQTPRYLIKTRGQQVTLSCSPISGHRSVSWYQQTPGQGLQFLFEYFSETQRNKGNFPGRFSGRQFSNSRSEMNVSTLELGDSALYLCASSLGGQTTDTQYFGPGTRLTVL.

Ten or more counts support this clonotype. The V gene is TRBV5-1, the J gene TRBJ2-1; 7 bases are shared with TRBD1. Trimming at V came to 4 bases and at J to 2 bases, leaving 6 bases not matched to a gene. This CDR3 is built from 15 residues. The germline V gene encodes CDR1 SGHRS and CDR2 YFSETQ. DNA for the CDR3: TGCGCCAGCAGCATGCCCGGGACAGCCTACAATGAGCAGTTCTTC. It yields the protein CASSMPGTAYNEQFF.

The V gene is TRBV7-9, the J gene TRBJ1-2; D not resolved. This CDR3 is built from 14 residues. V was cut by 4 bases and J by 0 bases, with 9 bases left in between. Germline CDR1 reads SEHNR; CDR2 reads FQNEAQ (reference sequence). CDR3 region: CASSSEAPNYGYTF. For the CDR3, the DNA is TGTGCCAGCAGCTCCGAGGCACCTAACTATGGCTACACCTTC. Full variable domain (rest looked up from reference TRBV7-9 and TRBJ1-2): DTGVSQNPRHKITKRGQNVTFRCDPISEHNRLYWYRQTLGQGPEFLTYFQNEAQLEKSRLLSDRFSAERPKGSFSTLEIQRTEQGDSAMYLCASSSEAPNYGYTFGSGTRLTVV.

The table lists this clonotype with many counts. The rearrangement uses TRBV12-3 or TRBV12-4 and TRBJ2-3; no firm D call. The ends were cut back, 1 base at V and 2 bases at J, with 7 bases in the middle. The CDR3 extends over 14 amino acids. The CDR3 DNA sequence: TGTGCCAGCAGTTTAGGTGCCCCCACAGATACGCAGTATTTT. Its translation: CASSLGAPTDTQYF.

This clonotype was counted many times. The chain has TRBV5-1 and TRBJ2-3, with TRBD1 matching over 8 bases. V dropped 3 bases and J dropped 0; count of bases not matched to a gene: 6. The CDR3 has 16 amino acids. Per the germline V gene, CDR1 is SGHRS and CDR2 is YFSETQ. The CDR3 coding sequence is TGCGCCAGCAGCTCCGGGACAGGTGCTAGCACAGATACGCAGTATTTT. Protein: CASSSGTGASTDTQYF. The complete variable domain, with remaining parts taken from reference TRBV5-1 and TRBJ2-3, reads KAGVTQTPRYLIKTRGQQVTLSCSPISGHRSVSWYQQTPGQGLQFLFEYFSETQRNKGNFPGRFSGRQFSNSRSEMNVSTLELGDSALYLCASSSGTGASTDTQYFGPGTRLTVL.

This clonotype was observed many times. The chain couples TRBV12-3 or TRBV12-4 to TRBJ1-6, with D possibly being TRBD1 (5 bases). Trimming took off 7 bases at V and 6 bases at J, with 13 bases between the two ends. CDR3 length equals 14 residues. This chain's CDR3 is CASTPGRGNSPLHF. CDR3 coding DNA: TGTGCCAGCACCCCGGGGCGGGGTAATTCACCCCTCCACTTT.

This clonotype occurred many times. V gene TRBV29-1 combines with J gene TRBJ2-3, with D possibly matching TRBD2 (6 bases). Looked up from germline, CDR1 is SQVTM and CDR2 is ANQGSEA. CDR3 size: 14 residues. V was clipped by 6 bases and J by 2 bases, with 15 bases between them. CDR3 residues: CSVPHGGYTDTQYF. The CDR3 DNA reads TGCAGCGTCCCCCACGGGGGATACACAGATACGCAGTATTTT.

A few counts support this clonotype. This chain uses TRBV7-8 with TRBJ2-1; 7 positions agree with TRBD2. CDR3 size: 15 residues. The junction had 8 bases not matched to a gene; V was cut back by 3 bases and J by 6 bases. Germline CDR1 SGHVS, CDR2 FQNEAQ. CDR3 amino acids: CASSLSGGSPNEQFF. In DNA form, the CDR3 reads TGTGCCAGCAGCTTGTCGGGGGGTTCGCCCAATGAGCAGTTCTTC.

This clonotype occurred many times. This chain links TRBV28 with TRBJ2-6; tentatively, D is TRBD1 (5 bases). The ends were cut back, 5 bases at V and 0 bases at J, with 14 bases in the middle. CDR1 MDHEN and CDR2 SYDVKM come from the germline V gene. The CDR3 consists of 17 residues. The CDR3 DNA reads TGTGCCAGCAGTCGCCACAGACAGAACTCTGGGGCCAACGTCCTGACTTTC. It translates to CASSRHRQNSGANVLTF.

This clonotype was counted at least ten times. The V call is TRBV5-1, the J call TRBJ2-3, with D possibly matching TRBD2 (5 bases). Between the trimmed V and J ends, which lost 5 bases and 2 bases, there was a span of 12 bases. Germline V gives CDR1 SGHRS, CDR2 YFSETQ. The CDR3 totals 14 residues. The CDR3 DNA reads TGCGCCAGCAGACGGGGTATTGACACAGATACGCAGTATTTT. It encodes CASRRGIDTDTQYF. Together with reference TRBV5-1 and TRBJ2-3, the CDR3 gives the full variable domain: KAGVTQTPRYLIKTRGQQVTLSCSPISGHRSVSWYQQTPGQGLQFLFEYFSETQRNKGNFPGRFSGRQFSNSRSEMNVSTLELGDSALYLCASRRGIDTDTQYFGPGTRLTVL.

This clonotype was counted at least ten times. The chain employs TRBV5-1 and TRBJ2-1; D uncertain. The germline gives CDR1 SGHRS, CDR2 YFSETQ. CDR3 size: 14 residues. Trimming pared 0 bases from V and 8 bases from J, leaving 12 bases between. CDR3 coding DNA: TGCGCCAGCAGCTTGGAGAGCAGGATCGATGAGCAGTTCTTC. Protein sequence: CASSLESRIDEQFF.

CDR3 loop: CASSLTVTTTDTQYF. The CDR3 nucleotides read TGCGCCAGCAGCTTGACGGTGACGACCACAGATACGCAGTATTTT. This chain connects TRBV5-1 to TRBJ2-3; D ambiguous. CDR3 size: 15 residues. Germline CDR1 is SGHRS and CDR2 is YFSETQ. With 1 base removed from V and 2 bases from J, the gap between germline ends came to 11 bases.

This clonotype has just a few counts. The chain is built from TRBV18 and TRBJ2-7; D is possibly TRBD2 (6 bases). CDR1 KGHSH and CDR2 LQKENI come from the germline V gene. CDR3 size: 14 residues. Between the trimmed V and J ends, which lost 6 bases and 1 base, there was a span of 13 bases. The chain's CDR3 is CASSFAGQSYEQYF. The CDR3 region has the DNA TGTGCCAGCTCCTTTGCGGGGCAGTCCTACGAGCAGTACTTC.

This clonotype was seen at least ten times. V and J are TRBV4-2 and TRBJ1-1, with D possibly TRBD1 on 6 matching bases. The CDR3 totals 15 residues. Per the germline V gene, CDR1 is LGHNA and CDR2 is YNFKEQ. The germline V and J ends were trimmed by 4 bases and 3 bases, with 15 bases remaining between them. The CDR3 DNA sequence: TGTGCCAGCAGCCGCGACCAGGGGCAGGACACTGAAGCTTTCTTT. Translation: CASSRDQGQDTEAFF.

In its sample, this clonotype was seen a few times. This chain links TRBV29-1 with TRBJ1-1; 8 nucleotides align to TRBD1. The CDR3 is made up of 13 amino acids. With 3 bases clipped from V and 1 base from J, the junction kept 1 base outside the gene matches. Germline V lookup: CDR1 SQVTM, CDR2 ANQGSEA. In DNA form, the CDR3 reads TGCAGCGTTGAGACAGGGGCGAACACTGAAGCTTTCTTT. Amino acids: CSVETGANTEAFF.

As to this clonotype: A much larger clone differs from this one at a single base, so this may be a read error. V is TRBV3-1 and J is TRBJ1-5, with a weak D call TRBD1 (6 bases). The CDR3 has 13 residues. In germline, CDR1 is LGHDT, CDR2 YNNKEL (reference sequence). The CDR3 nucleotides read TGTGCCAGCAACCAAGAGGGGGATCAGCCCCAGCATTTT. Its protein is CASNQEGDQPQHF.

V is TRBV12-3 or TRBV12-4 and J is TRBJ2-1; TRBD2 matches at 7 bases. The CDR3 consists of 15 residues. V was clipped by 5 bases and J by 1 base; unmatched bases: 5. Here the CDR3 reads CASSPRAGSYNEQFF. As DNA, the CDR3 is TGTGCCAGCAGTCCCAGAGCGGGGTCCTACAATGAGCAGTTCTTC.

This clonotype was recorded at least ten times. This chain uses TRBV10-3 with TRBJ1-3; D call uncertain. CDR1 is ENHRY, CDR2 SYGVKD, per germline. V lost 4 bases and J lost 4, with 14 bases in between. The CDR3 extends over 15 amino acids. The CDR3 bases are TGTGCCATCAGTGCGGACCTCATGGCAGGAAACACCATATATTTT. As protein: CAISADLMAGNTIYF.

This clonotype was counted only a few times. This chain joins TRBV2 and TRBJ1-5; 8 nucleotides match TRBD1. Looked up from germline, CDR1 is SNHLY and CDR2 is FYNNEI. Losses at the gene ends were 6 bases for V and 4 bases for J; bases not matched to a gene: 8. The CDR3 spans 15 residues. The chain's CDR3 is CASSVTDRENQPQHF. The CDR3 nucleotides read TGTGCCAGCAGCGTAACGGACAGGGAAAATCAGCCCCAGCATTTT.

The table lists this clonotype with a few counts. The rearrangement joins TRBV2 to TRBJ2-2; D may be TRBD1 or TRBD2 (5 bases each). Per germline, CDR1 SNHLY and CDR2 FYNNEI. The CDR3 is made up of 15 amino acids. Deletions cut 7 bases from V and 0 bases from J, with 12 bases between. CDR3 sequence: CASIEGFANTGELFF. Here the CDR3 DNA reads TGTGCCAGCATTGAGGGGTTCGCGAACACCGGGGAGCTGTTTTTT. The complete variable domain, with remaining parts taken from reference TRBV2 and TRBJ2-2, reads EPEVTQTPSHQVTQMGQEVILRCVPISNHLYFYWYRQILGQKVEFLVSFYNNEISEKSEIFDDQFSVERPDGSNFTLKIRSTKLEDSAMYFCASIEGFANTGELFFGEGSRLTVL.

The V call is TRBV25-1, the J call TRBJ2-5; D is uncertain. Germline V gene lookup returns CDR1 MGHDK and CDR2 SYGVNS. The CDR3 contains 16 residues. Trimming shortened V by 1 base and J by 1 base, and 13 bases separated the two germline ends. The CDR3, as DNA: TGTGCCAGCAGTGAATGGAGTAAAGGGTTCCAAGAGACCCAGTACTTC. It translates to CASSEWSKGFQETQYF.

This clonotype was observed many times. The chain uses TRBV12-3 or TRBV12-4 and TRBJ2-2; D is perhaps TRBD2 (5 bases). V was pared by 2 bases and J by 6 bases, with 10 bases between. The CDR3 contains 14 residues. Here the CDR3 DNA reads TGTGCCAGCAGTTTAAGGCGGGTGGCCGGGGAGCTGTTTTTT. Translation: CASSLRRVAGELFF.

This clonotype was recorded at least ten times. This chain joins TRBV12-3 or TRBV12-4 and TRBJ2-7; 10 nucleotides align to TRBD1. CDR3 length equals 14 residues. Germline trimming cut 7 bases from V and 3 bases from J; bases unmatched to any gene: 6. For the CDR3, the DNA is TGTGCCAGCACGCTGACAGGGGGCCGCTACGAGCAGTACTTC. It specifies CASTLTGGRYEQYF.

V gene TRBV5-1 combines with J gene TRBJ1-4; TRBD1 is a possible D gene (5 bases). Germline V gene sequence: CDR1 SGHRS, CDR2 YFSETQ. The germline V and J ends were trimmed by 4 bases and 7 bases, with 14 bases remaining between them. This CDR3 has 14 residues. The CDR3 sequence: CASSMGDAVEKLFF. Here the CDR3 DNA reads TGCGCCAGCAGCATGGGGGACGCAGTTGAAAAACTGTTTTTT.

This clonotype was found many times. The rearrangement joins TRBV5-1 to TRBJ1-5; perhaps TRBD1 as D (6 bases). Germline CDR1 is SGHRS and CDR2 is YFSETQ. This CDR3 comprises 14 residues. V was pared by 3 bases and J by 7 bases, with 14 bases between. CDR3: CASSSSTGSQPQHF. The CDR3 DNA is TGCGCCAGCAGCTCCTCAACAGGGAGCCAGCCCCAGCATTTT.